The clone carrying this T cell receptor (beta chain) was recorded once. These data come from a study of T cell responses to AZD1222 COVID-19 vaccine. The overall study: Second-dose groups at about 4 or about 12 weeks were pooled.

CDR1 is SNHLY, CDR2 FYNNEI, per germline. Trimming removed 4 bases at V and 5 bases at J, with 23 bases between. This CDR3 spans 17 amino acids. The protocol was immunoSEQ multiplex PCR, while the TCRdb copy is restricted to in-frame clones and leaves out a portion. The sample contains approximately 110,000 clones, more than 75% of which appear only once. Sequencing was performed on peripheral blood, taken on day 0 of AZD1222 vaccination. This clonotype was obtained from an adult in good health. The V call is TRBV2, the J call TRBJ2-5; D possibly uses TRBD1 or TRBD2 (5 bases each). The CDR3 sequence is CASSVYPTGTNGETQYF. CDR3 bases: TGTGCCAGCAGTGTTTACCCAACCGGGACGAACGGCGAGACCCAGTACTTC.